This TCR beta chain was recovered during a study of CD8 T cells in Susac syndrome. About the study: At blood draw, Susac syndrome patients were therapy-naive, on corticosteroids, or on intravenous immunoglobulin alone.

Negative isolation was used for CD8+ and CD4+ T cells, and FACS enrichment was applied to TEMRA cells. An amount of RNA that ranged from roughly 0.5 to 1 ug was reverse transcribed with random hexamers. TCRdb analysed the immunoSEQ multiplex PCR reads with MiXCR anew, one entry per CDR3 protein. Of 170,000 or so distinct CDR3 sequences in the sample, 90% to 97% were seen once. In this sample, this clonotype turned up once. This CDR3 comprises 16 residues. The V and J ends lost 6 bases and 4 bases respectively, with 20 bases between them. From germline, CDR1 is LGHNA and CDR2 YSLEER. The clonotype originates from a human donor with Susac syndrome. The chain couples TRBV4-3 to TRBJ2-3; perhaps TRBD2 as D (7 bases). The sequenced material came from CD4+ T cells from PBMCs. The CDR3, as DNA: TGCGCCAGCAGTCTATCCCGGGCGGGGGCATCAGATACGCAGTATTTT. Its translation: CASSLSRAGASDTQYF.